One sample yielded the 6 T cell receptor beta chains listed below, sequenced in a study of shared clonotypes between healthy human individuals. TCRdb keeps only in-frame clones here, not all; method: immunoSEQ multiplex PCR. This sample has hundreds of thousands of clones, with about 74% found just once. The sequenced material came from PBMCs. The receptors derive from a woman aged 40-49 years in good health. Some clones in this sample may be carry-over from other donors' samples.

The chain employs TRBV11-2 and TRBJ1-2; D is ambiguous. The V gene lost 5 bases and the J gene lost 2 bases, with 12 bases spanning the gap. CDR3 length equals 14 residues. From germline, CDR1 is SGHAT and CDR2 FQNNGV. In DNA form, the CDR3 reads TGTGCCAGCAGCCCTTCCGGGGTCAACTATGGCTACACCTTC. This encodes CASSPSGVNYGYTF. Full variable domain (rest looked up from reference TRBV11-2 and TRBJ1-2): EAGVAQSPRYKIIEKRQSVAFWCNPISGHATLYWYQQILGQGPKLLIQFQNNGVVDDSQLPKDRFSAERLKGVDSTLKIQPAKLEDSAVYLCASSPSGVNYGYTFGSGTRLTVV.

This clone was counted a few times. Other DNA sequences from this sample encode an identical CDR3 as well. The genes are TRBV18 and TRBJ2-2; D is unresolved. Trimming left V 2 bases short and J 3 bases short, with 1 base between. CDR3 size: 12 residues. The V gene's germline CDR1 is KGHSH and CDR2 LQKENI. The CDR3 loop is CASSPDTGELFF. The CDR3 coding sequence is TGTGCCAGCTCACCAGACACCGGGGAGCTGTTTTTT.

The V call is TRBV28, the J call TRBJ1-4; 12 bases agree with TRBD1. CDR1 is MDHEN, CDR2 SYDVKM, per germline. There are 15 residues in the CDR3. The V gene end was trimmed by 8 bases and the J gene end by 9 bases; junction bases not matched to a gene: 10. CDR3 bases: TGTGCCAGCGGGACAGGGGGCCGCCCGCTTCAAAAACTGTTTTTT. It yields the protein CASGTGGRPLQKLFF.

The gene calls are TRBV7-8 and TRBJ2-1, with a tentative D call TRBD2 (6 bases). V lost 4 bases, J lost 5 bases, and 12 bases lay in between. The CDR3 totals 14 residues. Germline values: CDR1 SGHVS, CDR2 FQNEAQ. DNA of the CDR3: TGTGCCAGCAGCTCAAGCGGACTAAACAATGAGCAGTTCTTC. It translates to CASSSSGLNNEQFF.

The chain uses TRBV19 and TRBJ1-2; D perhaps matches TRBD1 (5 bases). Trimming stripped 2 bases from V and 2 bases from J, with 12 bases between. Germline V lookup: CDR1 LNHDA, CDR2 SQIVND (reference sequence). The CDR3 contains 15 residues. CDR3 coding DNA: TGTGCCAGTAGTATAACTGGGGCTAGAAACTATGGCTACACCTTC. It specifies CASSITGARNYGYTF. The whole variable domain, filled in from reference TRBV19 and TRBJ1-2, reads DGGITQSPKYLFRKEGQNVTLSCEQNLNHDAMYWYRQDPGQGLRLIYYSQIVNDFQKGDIAEGYSVSREKKESFPLTVTSAQKNPTAFYLCASSITGARNYGYTFGSGTRLTVV.

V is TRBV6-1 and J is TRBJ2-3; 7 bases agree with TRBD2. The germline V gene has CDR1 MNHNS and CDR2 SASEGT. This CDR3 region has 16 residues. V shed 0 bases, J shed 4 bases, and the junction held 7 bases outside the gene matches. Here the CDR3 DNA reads TGTGCCAGCAGTGAAGCGCGGTTAGCGGGCTCAGATACGCAGTATTTT. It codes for CASSEARLAGSDTQYF.